A single sample gave rise to the 21 T cell receptor beta chains below, sequenced in a study of control samples from healthy donors and cancer patients. Data came from immunoSEQ multiplex PCR; TCRdb stores just in-frame clones and leaves some out. The sample lists some 140,000 clones; around 96% were seen once. Sequences were obtained from blood. Receptor source: a man aged 35-49 years in good health.

The V gene is TRBV5-1, the J gene TRBJ1-3; D is possibly TRBD1 (5 bases). The CDR3 length is 15 residues. Between the trimmed V and J ends, which lost 0 bases and 0 bases, there was a span of 7 bases. Germline-derived CDR1 and CDR2 are SGHRS and YFSETQ. The DNA of the CDR3 is TGCGCCAGCAGCTTGGGACAGATCTCTGGAAACACCATATATTTT. Protein product: CASSLGQISGNTIYF.

V is TRBV4-1 and J is TRBJ2-7; a possible D gene is TRBD1 (7 bases). The CDR3 length is 16 residues. CDR1 and CDR2 (germline): MGHRA, YSYEKL. Trimming pared 3 bases from V and 2 bases from J, leaving 17 bases between. This CDR3 reads CASSHAGGTSTYEQYF. CDR3 DNA sequence: TGCGCCAGCAGCCACGCAGGGGGGACATCGACCTACGAGCAGTACTTC.

The table lists this clone with a count of one. J is TRBJ1-6 and V is TRBV15; 9 positions agree with TRBD1. With V trimmed by 3 bases and J by 8 bases, 14 bases remained unmatched. This CDR3 is 18 amino acids long. Germline-derived CDR1 and CDR2 are LNHNV and YYDKDF (reference sequence). Here the CDR3 reads CATSSGRIGTGFHSPLHF. The CDR3 bases are TGTGCCACCAGCAGTGGAAGGATCGGGACAGGGTTTCATTCACCCCTCCACTTT.

This rearrangement joins TRBV2 to TRBJ2-1, with D perhaps TRBD2 (6 bases). CDR1 is SNHLY and CDR2 is FYNNEI in the germline V gene. This CDR3 has 16 residues. Trimming cost V 7 bases and J 4 bases, with 20 bases left between them. The CDR3 bases are TGTGCCAGCACGCCAGCGGGCATCCTTTCGTACAATGAGCAGTTCTTC. The encoded protein is CASTPAGILSYNEQFF. Full variable domain (outside the CDR3, taken from reference TRBV2 and TRBJ2-1): EPEVTQTPSHQVTQMGQEVILRCVPISNHLYFYWYRQILGQKVEFLVSFYNNEISEKSEIFDDQFSVERPDGSNFTLKIRSTKLEDSAMYFCASTPAGILSYNEQFFGPGTRLTVL.

As DNA, the CDR3 is TGTGCCAGCAGCTTGTTCGCCGGGCTCTTTGTGGAAAACACTGAAGCTTTCTTT. Its translation is CASSLFAGLFVENTEAFF. V usage is TRBV5-6 and J usage is TRBJ1-1; the D is unclear. Trimming shortened V by 1 base and J by 2 bases, and 21 bases separated the two germline ends. Germline V gene sequence: CDR1 SGHDT, CDR2 YYEEEE. The CDR3 consists of 18 residues.

The chain employs TRBV6-5 and TRBJ1-2, with 8 bases fitting TRBD1. The CDR3 loop spans 15 amino acids. The germline CDR1 and CDR2 sequences are MNHEY and SVGAGI. V shed 2 bases, J shed 4 bases, and the junction held 6 bases outside the gene matches. The CDR3 loop reads CASSYKRTGGYGYTF. For the CDR3, the DNA is TGTGCCAGCAGTTACAAACGTACAGGGGGCTATGGCTACACCTTC.

The chain carries TRBV7-9 and TRBJ1-3; D unclear. V was pared by 5 bases and J by 3 bases, with 14 bases between. The CDR3 loop spans 15 amino acids. Germline CDR1 reads SEHNR; CDR2 reads FQNEAQ (reference sequence). CDR3 sequence (DNA): TGTGCCAGCAGCCAGCCCCGGGGAAATGGAAACACCATATATTTT. The encoded protein is CASSQPRGNGNTIYF.

The chain combines TRBV10-2 with TRBJ2-7; 8 bases agree with TRBD1. In germline, CDR1 is WSHSY, CDR2 SAAADI. After removal of 6 bases from V and 6 bases from J, the junction contained 10 bases not matched to a gene. This CDR3 comprises 14 residues. This CDR3 reads CASSLTGVPREQYF. The DNA of the CDR3 is TGCGCCAGCAGCCTGACAGGGGTACCTCGCGAGCAGTACTTC.

This clone showed up just once. The chain joins TRBV7-2 to TRBJ1-3, with 7 bases that match TRBD1. The CDR3 sequence is 14 residues long. Per germline, CDR1 SGHTA and CDR2 FQGNSA. With V trimmed by 5 bases and J by 4 bases, 5 bases remained unmatched. The CDR3 loop reads CASSLGGDGNTIYF. The CDR3 DNA reads TGTGCCAGCAGCCTAGGGGGCGACGGAAACACCATATATTTT.

The J gene is TRBJ2-5, the V gene TRBV24-1, with TRBD2 matching 8 bases. The germline V gene has CDR1 KGHDR and CDR2 SFDVKD. CDR3 size: 15 residues. The trim removed 3 bases at V and 2 bases at J, leaving 4 bases unmatched. The CDR3 nucleotides are TGTGCCACCAGTGATACGGGGGGGTTGCAAGAGACCCAGTACTTC. Translated, it gives CATSDTGGLQETQYF.

The DNA of the CDR3 is TGTGCCAGCAGCGTAGGGGTCCCAGATACGCAGTATTTT. It yields the protein CASSVGVPDTQYF. V and J are TRBV9 and TRBJ2-3; D unclear. Germline V lookup: CDR1 SGDLS, CDR2 YYNGEE. V dropped 0 bases and J dropped 4 bases, with 6 bases sitting between them. The CDR3 loop spans 13 amino acids.

CDR3 protein: CASSYDPDRSTDTQYF. CDR3 nucleotides: TGTGCCAGCAGTTACGATCCGGACAGGAGCACAGATACGCAGTATTTT. The chain links TRBV6-5 to TRBJ2-3; 7 nucleotides line up with TRBD1. CDR1 is MNHEY, CDR2 SVGAGI, per germline. With 2 bases clipped from V and 0 bases from J, the junction kept 5 bases outside the gene matches. The CDR3 sequence is 16 residues long.

J is TRBJ1-6 and V is TRBV27, with a weak D call TRBD1 (5 bases). Trimming cost V 0 bases and J 7 bases, with 10 bases left between them. Per germline, CDR1 MNHEY and CDR2 SMNVEV (reference sequence). CDR3 length equals 15 residues. CDR3 sequence (DNA): TGTGCCAGCAGTTTATCGGGGGGACCGAATTCACCCCTCCACTTT. This encodes CASSLSGGPNSPLHF.

This sequence joins TRBV6-6 and TRBJ2-7; 7 bases match TRBD2. In germline, CDR1 is MNHNY, CDR2 SVGAGI (reference sequence). The CDR3 sequence is 14 residues long. With V trimmed by 2 bases and J by 2 bases, 3 bases remained unmatched. The CDR3 DNA sequence: TGTGCCAGCAGTTACAGGGACTACCCCTACGAGCAGTACTTC. It translates to CASSYRDYPYEQYF.

This chain joins TRBV28 and TRBJ2-1; D may be TRBD2 (7 bases). Trimming took off 5 bases at V and 9 bases at J, with 20 bases between the two ends. CDR3 size: 15 residues. In germline, CDR1 is MDHEN, CDR2 SYDVKM. The CDR3 is CASSPGGDRIPEQFF. CDR3 bases: TGTGCCAGCAGTCCGGGGGGCGACAGGATACCTGAGCAGTTCTTC.

The V and J genes are TRBV6-5 and TRBJ1-1; 9 nucleotides align to TRBD1. The germline CDR1 and CDR2 sequences are MNHEY and SVGAGI. The CDR3 has 13 residues. With 2 bases clipped from V and 8 bases from J, the junction kept 3 bases outside the gene matches. The chain's CDR3 is CASSYPTGGEAFF. The DNA for the CDR3 is TGTGCCAGCAGTTACCCGACAGGGGGGGAAGCTTTCTTT.

This chain's CDR3 is CASSLVGGEGYTF. The CDR3 nucleotides read TGTGCCAGCAGCTTGGTCGGAGGGGAGGGCTACACCTTC. The rearrangement uses TRBV5-6 and TRBJ1-2, with TRBD1 as a possible D gene (5 bases). V lost 0 bases to trimming and J lost 8 bases, with 11 bases between them. Per the germline V gene, CDR1 is SGHDT and CDR2 is YYEEEE. The length of the CDR3 is 13 residues.

V gene TRBV11-2 combines with J gene TRBJ2-4; D possibly uses TRBD1 or TRBD2 (5 bases each). Looked up from germline, CDR1 is SGHAT and CDR2 is FQNNGV. The CDR3 sequence is 18 residues long. Trimming pared 0 bases from V and 0 bases from J, leaving 15 bases between. The CDR3 loop is CASSLEWRTLKAKNIQYF. The CDR3 coding sequence is TGTGCCAGCAGCTTAGAGTGGAGGACATTAAAAGCCAAAAACATTCAGTACTTC.

The chain uses TRBV28 and TRBJ1-4, with 9 nucleotides matching TRBD1. Germline lookup yields CDR1 MDHEN and CDR2 SYDVKM. With 1 base clipped from V and 7 bases from J, the junction kept 4 bases outside the gene matches. The CDR3 runs 15 residues. CDR3 sequence: CASSLFTGGREKLFF. In DNA form, the CDR3 reads TGTGCCAGCAGTTTATTTACAGGGGGCCGTGAAAAACTGTTTTTT.

On this clone itself: Additional DNA sequences in this sample encode the identical CDR3. V is TRBV19 and J is TRBJ1-5; D is uncertain. The CDR3 runs to 13 residues. Germline V gives CDR1 LNHDA, CDR2 SQIVND (reference sequence). V was shortened by 1 base and J by 5 bases, with 6 bases between the two germline ends. CDR3 nucleotides: TGTGCCAGTAGTATAGTCGGTCATCAGCCCCAGCATTTT. Translating gives CASSIVGHQPQHF. Complete variable domain (other parts from reference TRBV19 and TRBJ1-5): DGGITQSPKYLFRKEGQNVTLSCEQNLNHDAMYWYRQDPGQGLRLIYYSQIVNDFQKGDIAEGYSVSREKKESFPLTVTSAQKNPTAFYLCASSIVGHQPQHFGDGTRLSIL.

This rearrangement joins TRBV5-6 to TRBJ1-2; 8 bases agree with TRBD1. Germline CDR1 is SGHDT and CDR2 is YYEEEE. The CDR3 is 15 residues long. V shed 1 base and J 5 bases; nucleotides not matched to a gene: 7. This chain's CDR3 is CASSLPGGAAYGYTF. The CDR3 region has the DNA TGTGCCAGCAGCTTGCCAGGGGGCGCAGCATATGGCTACACCTTC.